This T cell receptor beta chain was obtained from a study of blood T cell repertoires in COVID-19 (dated by TCRdb to the early 2020s). With regard to the full study: Collaborator samples came from the United States, Italy and Spain and covered acute and convalescent phases of COVID-19. The material from the prospective study consisted of cDNA or gDNA derived from T cells, B-cell-depleted T cells, or PBMCs. Deeply sampled blood TCRbeta repertoires from subjects exposed to, actively infected with, or recovered from COVID-19 were included in the dataset. The repertoires were released in a freely available public database meant as a resource for research on the immune response to SARS-CoV-2. The samples were drawn from the first 160 participants of the ongoing ImmuneRACE study and from over a thousand subjects provided by 6 global collaborators. A de-identified subject ID, COVID-19 status, age in years and sex were almost always included in the sample metadata. Where available, HLA class I and class II types were taken from metadata supplied by the sample provider and were not determined by assay-based typing. Study-level results and caveats: How much clinical and demographic metadata was included differed by source and by participant, and the metadata was provided uncurated.

Samples from volunteer blood donors who had recovered from COVID-19 were contributed by a second Seattle source. The collaborating institutions used their own protocols to collect whole blood in K2EDTA tubes. For TCRbeta analysis, collaborator samples were shipped as frozen whole blood, as isolated PBMCs, or as DNA extracted from either sample type. At the junction V is shortened by 8 bases and J by 6 bases; bases outside the gene matches: 11. Spanning cysteine to phenylalanine, the CDR3 consists of 14 amino acids. CDR3 DNA only is kept here, 42 bases in frame from base 1. The germline V gene specifies MNHEY as CDR1 and SVGAGI as CDR2. The immunoSEQ Assay, a bias-controlled multiplex PCR, was used to amplify TCRbeta CDR3 regions from genomic DNA. The study's processing was this. The number of nucleated cells in each sample was estimated from the amplification of reference gene primers within the assay. To quantify the absolute abundance of each unique TCRbeta CDR3 rearrangement, sequence reads were collapsed and filtered. For each sample, productive Simpson clonality was calculated by taking the square root of Simpson's diversity index across productive rearrangements. In its TCRdb copy, this immuneACCESS table keeps in-frame sequences only and misses some clones. Where compared with another copy, unresolved V genes explain less than half of these, and the others have no known cause. V, J and clone size are those of that table, while D and trimming were read from the DNA. Across this sample there are approximately 240,000 clones, with 84% seen only once. About 2.9% of the sample belongs to the ten largest clones.

With respect to this clone: This clone's antigen is unknown. Within one base of it there is no much larger clone, and no base qualities were kept.

The receptor chain draws on TRBV6-5 and TRBJ2-3, with 7 middle bases fitting TRBD2. The receptor comes from a woman aged 30 to 39 who had recovered from COVID-19. Sequenced sample: peripheral blood. Here the CDR3 is given as CASSLGAGEDTQYF. The sequenced DNA is TGTGCCAGCTCCCTAGGGGCGGGAGAGGATACGCAGTATTTT.